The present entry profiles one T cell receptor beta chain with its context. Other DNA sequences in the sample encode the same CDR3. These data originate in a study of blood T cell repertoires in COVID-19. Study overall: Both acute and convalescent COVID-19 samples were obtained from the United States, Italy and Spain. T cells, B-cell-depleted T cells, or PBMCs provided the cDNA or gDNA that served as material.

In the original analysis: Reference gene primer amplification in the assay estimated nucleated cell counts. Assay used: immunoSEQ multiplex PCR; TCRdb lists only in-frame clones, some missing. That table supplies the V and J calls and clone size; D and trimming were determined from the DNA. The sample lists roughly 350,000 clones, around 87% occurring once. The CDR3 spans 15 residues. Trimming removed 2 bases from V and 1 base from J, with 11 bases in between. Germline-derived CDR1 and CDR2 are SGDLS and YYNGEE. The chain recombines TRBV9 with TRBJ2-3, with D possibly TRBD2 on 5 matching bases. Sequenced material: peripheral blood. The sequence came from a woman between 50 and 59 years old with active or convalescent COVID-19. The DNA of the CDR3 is TGTGCCAGCAGCGTGGGAACCGGGGGCACAGATACGCAGTATTTT. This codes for CASSVGTGGTDTQYF.